This T cell receptor (beta chain) was captured by sequencing in a study of blood T cell repertoires in COVID-19. Study-level information: Some COVID-19 samples were acute and others convalescent; all came from the United States, Italy and Spain. The cDNA or gDNA used as material had been derived from T cells, B-cell-depleted T cells, or PBMCs.

The V and J ends lost 6 bases and 3 bases, in that order; junction bases with no gene match: 2. Per germline, CDR1 SQVTM and CDR2 ANQGSEA. The CDR3 length is 12 residues. Only a few counts were recorded for this clone. TCRdb's table, derived via immunoSEQ multiplex PCR, lists solely in-frame clones and lacks some. The repertoire holds around 130,000 clones, with 88% as singletons. The sequence was collected from a man aged 65 to 85 with active COVID-19. The sample was peripheral blood. The J gene is TRBJ1-3, the V gene TRBV29-1; 7 bases are a match to TRBD1. CDR3 coding DNA: TGCAGCGTGGGGGACAGTGGAAACACCATATATTTT. Its protein product is CSVGDSGNTIYF.